These 2 T cell receptor beta chains were sequenced from one sample in a study of shared clonotypes between healthy human individuals. The assay was immunoSEQ multiplex PCR, and TCRdb's table has in-frame clones only and misses some. The sample lists roughly 500,000 clones; 70% to 80% were seen once. Material: PBMCs. These receptors were obtained from a woman aged 40 to 50 in good health. Some clones in this sample may be carry-over from other donors' samples.

The V and J genes are TRBV7-2 and TRBJ2-7, with D hard to call. The CDR3 sequence is 12 residues long. The V gene lost 5 bases and the J gene lost 6 bases, with 11 bases spanning the gap. The germline V gene encodes CDR1 SGHTA and CDR2 FQGNSA. In nucleotides, the CDR3 is TGTGCCAGCAGCCCGATTATGGGCGAGCAGTACTTC. Translation: CASSPIMGEQYF.

V and J are TRBV7-8 and TRBJ2-1, with 13 bases lining up with TRBD2. The V segment lost 5 bases and the J segment 4 bases; nucleotides outside the gene matches: 8. In germline, CDR1 is SGHVS, CDR2 FQNEAQ. CDR3 length: 17 residues. CDR3 residues: CASSPRTSGSYYNEQFF. The DNA of the CDR3 is TGTGCCAGCAGCCCTCGGACTAGCGGGAGTTATTACAATGAGCAGTTCTTC.